The rows below give T cell receptor beta chains drawn from one sample of a study of chemoradiotherapy in HPV16-positive cancers. Data came from immunoSEQ multiplex PCR; TCRdb stores just in-frame clones and leaves some out. The sample records about 32,000 clones, around four fifths being singletons. The sequences come from blood, collected from a patient who underwent chemoradiotherapy. The receptors shown here come from a human donor with HPV-associated anogenital cancer. Each CDR3 is given with its conserved first and last residue. D genes are given only for firm matches. Rows may omit the clone size; those that give it use once, few, many or a size class.

d_call j_call clone_size v_call cdr3_nt cdr3_aa
NA TRBJ1-3 NA TRBV18 TGTGCCAGCTCACCAGTTAAAGGGCCTGGAAACACCATATATTTT CASSPVKGPGNTIYF
NA TRBJ2-3 few TRBV28 TGTGCCAGCAGTTTAACACAGGGTAGGGGTACGCAGTATTTT CASSLTQGRGTQYF
NA TRBJ2-7 NA TRBV30 TGTGCCTGGAGTGGGGATAGCTCCTACGAGCAGTACTTC CAWSGDSSYEQYF
TRBD2 TRBJ2-3 NA TRBV6-5 TGTGCCAGCAGTCCCGCTGGACTAGCGGGGGCCTGGCAGTATTTT CASSPAGLAGAWQYF
NA TRBJ2-3 once TRBV30 TGTGCCTGGAGGGAGGGTGTCAACACAGATACGCAGTATTTT CAWREGVNTDTQYF
NA TRBJ1-6 NA TRBV7-3 TGTGCCAGCAGCAAAGGACTGTTTAATTCACCCCTCCACTTT CASSKGLFNSPLHF
TRBD1 TRBJ1-2 NA TRBV13 TGTGCCAGCAGCCGCCAGGGGGAAGGCTACACCTTC CASSRQGEGYTF
NA TRBJ1-6 NA TRBV27 TGTGCCAGCAGTTTATTCAAGGGATGGAATTCACCCCTCCACTTT CASSLFKGWNSPLHF
TRBD1 TRBJ1-2 NA TRBV19 TGTGCCAGTAGTTCCCAGGGGGCCGGAGGCTACACCTTC CASSSQGAGGYTF
NA TRBJ1-5 NA TRBV6-6 TGTGCCAGCAGTTATTTGGGGAGCAATCAGCCCCAGCATTTT CASSYLGSNQPQHF
TRBD2 TRBJ2-1 NA TRBV7-2 TGTGCCAGCTCGGCCCTCGTCGGGGGGGGAATAAATGAGCAGTTCTTC CASSALVGGGINEQFF
NA TRBJ2-6 NA TRBV5-1 TGCGCCAGCAGCTTGGTAACGTCGGGCTCTGGGGCCAACGTCCTGACTTTC CASSLVTSGSGANVLTF
TRBD1 TRBJ1-6 NA TRBV15 TGTGCCACCACGACGACAGGGGGGAATTCACCCCTCCACTTT CATTTTGGNSPLHF
NA TRBJ2-1 NA TRBV5-8 TGTGCCAGCAGCTTCTGGATAGGGCCCCATGAGCAGTTCTTC CASSFWIGPHEQFF
NA TRBJ1-1 NA TRBV7-3 TGTGCCAGCAGCGGAGGGGGGACTGAAGCTTTCTTT CASSGGGTEAFF
NA TRBJ1-5 NA TRBV6-5 TGTGCCAGCAGTACAGACTGGAGCAATCAGCCCCAGCATTTT CASSTDWSNQPQHF
NA TRBJ1-4 NA TRBV6-5 TGTGCCAGCACCTCCCTGGGGGGAGGGGATGAAAAACTGTTTTTT CASTSLGGGDEKLFF
NA TRBJ1-4 NA TRBV5-1 TGCGCCAGCAGCTTAGCTAGAACAGGGTCAAGTGAAAAACTGTTTTTT CASSLARTGSSEKLFF
TRBD2 TRBJ2-1 NA TRBV5-1 TGCGCCAGCAGCTTGGGGGTAGCGGGGGGCCATGAGCAGTTCTTC CASSLGVAGGHEQFF
NA TRBJ2-7 NA TRBV9 TGTGCCAGCAGCAGCCGGGACACCGTCGAGCAGTACTTC CASSSRDTVEQYF
NA TRBJ2-1 NA TRBV10-3 TGTGCCATCAGTGGGGGCCCTAGTGAGCAGTTCTTC CAISGGPSEQFF
NA TRBJ1-1 once TRBV19 TGTGCCAGTACCCACAGAGGGACATTGGGCACCACTGAAGCTTTCTTT CASTHRGTLGTTEAFF
TRBD2 TRBJ2-3 NA TRBV29-1 TGCAGCGTCTTAGCGGGGGGAGATACGCAGTATTTT CSVLAGGDTQYF
TRBD2 TRBJ2-5 NA TRBV7-8 TGTGCCAGCAGCTTAAGCCCCCCTAATAGCGGGGGGGCCCATTACTTC CASSLSPPNSGGAHYF
NA TRBJ1-1 NA TRBV30 TGTGCCTGGAGTTACCGGACAAGACAGATTTTAGGGGACACTGAAGCTTTCTTT CAWSYRTRQILGDTEAFF
TRBD2 TRBJ2-3 NA TRBV7-2 TGTGCCAGCAGCTCGCGCCCGGCGGGGGGGCCGGGTTTCACAGATACGCAGTATTTT CASSSRPAGGPGFTDTQYF
NA TRBJ1-1 once TRBV5-1 TGCGCCAGCAGCCGATCCGCGGGAACGGAGACTGAAGCTTTCTTT CASSRSAGTETEAFF
NA TRBJ1-1 NA TRBV18 TGTGCCAGCTCACGAATAGGGTCTGAAGCTTTCTTT CASSRIGSEAFF
NA TRBJ1-1 NA TRBV11-2 TGTGCCAGCAGCTTAGTCGGGCATGAAGCTTTCTTT CASSLVGHEAFF
NA TRBJ2-5 NA TRBV7-8 TGTGCCAGCAGCTCGGATCCAGGGGAAGATAGAACCCAGTACTTC CASSSDPGEDRTQYF
NA TRBJ2-3 NA TRBV7-6 TGTGCCAGCAGCCCCGCTTCCGGGATTCCCACAGATACGCAGTATTTT CASSPASGIPTDTQYF
TRBD1 TRBJ2-5 NA TRBV6-1 TGTGCCAGTCGGACAGGGGGACTGGGGACCCAGTACTTC CASRTGGLGTQYF
NA TRBJ2-2 NA TRBV11-3 TGTGCCAGCAGTAAACAAGGGGGAAACACCGGGGAGCTGTTTTTT CASSKQGGNTGELFF
TRBD1 TRBJ1-2 NA TRBV27 TGTGCCAGCAGTCCTTCGGACAGGGGGCCTGGCTACACCTTC CASSPSDRGPGYTF
TRBD1 TRBJ1-1 NA TRBV9 TGTGCCAGCACTCCGACAGGGGAAACGGCTGAAGCTTTCTTT CASTPTGETAEAFF
NA TRBJ1-2 NA TRBV2 TGTGCCAGCAGTTCTTGGGGAGTGGCGGGGAACTATGGCTACACCTTC CASSSWGVAGNYGYTF
NA TRBJ2-7 NA TRBV5-1 TGCGCCAGCAGCTATTCGGGGTACGAGCAGTACTTC CASSYSGYEQYF
NA TRBJ2-7 NA TRBV2 TGTGCCAGCAGTGGGGACCTCAGCTCCTACGAGCAGTACTTC CASSGDLSSYEQYF
NA TRBJ2-7 medium-sized TRBV11-2 TGTGCCAGCAGCTTAATGGCCAGGGACTACGAGCAGTACTTC CASSLMARDYEQYF
TRBD1 TRBJ1-3 NA TRBV13 TGTGCCAGCAGCTTAGGGACAGGGTTAAATGGAAACACCATATATTTT CASSLGTGLNGNTIYF
NA TRBJ1-1 NA TRBV30 TGTGCCTGGAGCGTTGGGACCGGCACTGAAGCTTTCTTT CAWSVGTGTEAFF
NA TRBJ1-2 NA TRBV4-1 TGCGCCAGCAGCCACCAAATGACACAGGGCTACTATGGCTACACCTTC CASSHQMTQGYYGYTF